This T cell receptor (beta chain) stems from a study of human T cells and chemical hapten exposure. Study-wide results and limits: TCRs whose frequency exceeded 1 in 1000 remained the same following DPC sensitization.

As to time point: patch test 3, about 24 weeks after DPC sensitization. The treatment denotes: therapeutic diphenylcyclopropenone sensitization with weekly scalp DPC. This clonotype was detected many times. Its antigen is currently unknown. TCRdb used MiXCR to reprocess the RACE reads, holding one entry per CDR3 protein. The sample lists roughly 89,000 distinct CDR3 sequences; approximately 11% were seen once. V lost 5 bases and J lost 1, with 16 bases in between. Germline V gene lookup returns CDR1 SGHRS and CDR2 YFSETQ. This CDR3 contains 16 residues. The chain has TRBV5-1 and TRBJ1-5; D is possibly TRBD1 (5 bases). The sequence was collected from a woman between 25 and 40 years old with alopecia areata. Some clones in this sample may be carry-over from other donors' samples. Source: whole blood, taken in connection with sensitization to the hapten diphenylcyclopropenone (DPC). The CDR3 is CASSPGGGMSNQPQHF. DNA of the CDR3: TGCGCCAGCAGTCCCGGGGGAGGGATGAGCAATCAGCCCCAGCATTTT.